A single sample gave rise to the 24 T cell receptor beta chains below, sequenced in a study of blood T cells in healthy people across ages. Alongside a J-beta primer mix, a sample-barcoded 5' primer served in a second PCR lasting 7 to 11 cycles. Using its own MiXCR run on the 5' RACE reads, TCRdb lists one record per CDR3 protein. Among nearly 1 million distinct CDR3 sequences listed, roughly 51% were seen once. Material: blood. The receptors were sampled from a woman in her sixties or seventies in good health.

V is TRBV15 and J is TRBJ2-4, with TRBD2 identical over 7 bases. J was trimmed by 8 bases and V by 1 base; bases with no gene match: 11. The germline V gene encodes CDR1 LNHNV and CDR2 YYDKDF (reference sequence). This CDR3 is 16 amino acids long. The CDR3 DNA follows: TGTGCCACCAGCAGAGGGGGGGACGAACGGGGGGACATTCAGTACTTC. Translating it yields CATSRGGDERGDIQYF. The variable domain in full, with the rest retrieved from reference TRBV15 and TRBJ2-4, is DAMVIQNPRYQVTQFGKPVTLSCSQTLNHNVMYWYQQKSSQAPKLLFHYYDKDFNNEADTPDNFQSRRPNTSFCFLDIRSPGLGDTAMYLCATSRGGDERGDIQYFGAGTRLSVL.

This clonotype was seen a few times. In nucleotides, the CDR3 is TGTGCCAGCAGCTCTGACAGGGGCCCTAGGGATACGCAGTATTTT. This encodes CASSSDRGPRDTQYF. V usage is TRBV5-6 and J usage is TRBJ2-3; 8 bases fit TRBD1. Germline CDR1 SGHDT, CDR2 YYEEEE. This CDR3 comprises 15 residues. Unmatched junction bases numbered 9, after V lost 3 bases and J lost 6 bases.

The chain recombines TRBV14 with TRBJ2-7; 11 bases fit TRBD2. The trim removed 1 base at V and 2 bases at J, leaving 10 bases unmatched. Germline CDR1 is SGHDN and CDR2 is FVKESK. The CDR3 loop spans 18 amino acids. For the CDR3, the DNA is TGTGCCAGCAGCCAAGCCCCCTTTTCTAGCGGGAGGCCCTACGAGCAGTACTTC. Protein product: CASSQAPFSSGRPYEQYF.

The rearrangement joins TRBV3-1 to TRBJ1-2; TRBD1 is a possible D gene (6 bases). This CDR3 comprises 14 residues. V lost 1 base and J 5 bases, leaving 11 bases between the germline ends. Germline CDR1 and CDR2: LGHDT and YNNKEL (reference sequence). The CDR3: CASSQGQDTYGYTF. As DNA, the CDR3 is TGTGCCAGCAGCCAAGGACAGGACACTTATGGCTACACCTTC.

The chain's CDR3 is CASSYSTSGPDTQYF. CDR3 coding DNA: TGTGCCAGCAGTTACTCGACGTCCGGACCGGATACGCAGTATTTT. The rearrangement uses TRBV6-2 or TRBV6-3 and TRBJ2-3; D gene unclear. This CDR3 is built from 15 residues. Germline V lookup: CDR1 MNHEY, CDR2 SVGEGT. Trimming cost V 0 bases and J 6 bases, with 13 bases left between them.

This clonotype was seen more than once but under ten times. The V gene is TRBV6-2 or TRBV6-3, the J gene TRBJ2-7; no clear D. The germline gives CDR1 MNHEY, CDR2 SVGEGT. Between the trimmed V and J ends, which lost 4 bases and 4 bases, there was a span of 8 bases. The CDR3 is 12 amino acids. CDR3 loop: CASSWTVYEQYF. CDR3 DNA: TGTGCCAGCAGTTGGACGGTTTACGAGCAGTACTTC.

The V call is TRBV4-2, the J call TRBJ2-5, with a tentative D call TRBD2 (5 bases). TRBJ2-7 matches the DNA end more closely, so the J call is doubtful. Germline V gene lookup returns CDR1 LGHNA and CDR2 YNFKEQ. CDR3 length: 15 amino acids. The CDR3 DNA sequence: TGTGCCAGCAGCCGAGGAACTAGGGATCAAGACGAGCAGTACTTC. Its protein product is CASSRGTRDQDEQYF.

The rearrangement uses TRBV5-6 and TRBJ2-5; TRBD2 agrees at 11 bases. CDR1 and CDR2 from the germline V gene are SGHDT and YYEEEE. The CDR3 is 16 amino acids. V dropped 4 bases and J dropped 2; count of bases not matched to a gene: 7. In nucleotides, the CDR3 is TGTGCCAGCAGCCTTATTGGGACTAGCGGACAAGAGACCCAGTACTTC. Translated, it gives CASSLIGTSGQETQYF.

On this clonotype: A clone one base away is much larger, so this may be a read error. V is TRBV20-1 and J is TRBJ2-3; D is perhaps TRBD1 or TRBD2 (6 bases each). This CDR3 comprises 15 residues. Germline loops: CDR1 DFQATT, CDR2 SNEGSKA (reference sequence). The CDR3 here is CSARGGTFSTDTRYF. Written as DNA, the CDR3 is TGCAGTGCCCGGGGCGGGACATTTAGCACAGATACGCGGTATTTT.

The V and J genes are TRBV11-2 and TRBJ2-7; 8 bases line up with TRBD2. Germline CDR1 is SGHAT and CDR2 is FQNNGV. V shed 5 bases, J shed 7 bases, and the junction held 13 bases outside the gene matches. The CDR3 consists of 15 residues. The CDR3 bases are TGTGCCAGCAGCCTACCCGGGAGGGCCGTCAATGAGCAGTACTTC. Residues: CASSLPGRAVNEQYF.

V and J are TRBV5-6 and TRBJ2-5; possibly TRBD1 or TRBD2 for D (5 bases each). The CDR3 sequence is 14 residues long. The V gene lost 5 bases and the J gene lost 1 base, with 12 bases spanning the gap. In germline, CDR1 is SGHDT, CDR2 YYEEEE. This chain's CDR3 is CASRKGPAQETQYF. CDR3 nucleotide sequence: TGTGCCAGCAGGAAGGGACCGGCCCAAGAGACCCAGTACTTC.

The sample holds a few counts of this clonotype. The rearrangement uses TRBV4-1 and TRBJ1-2; perhaps TRBD1 as D (5 bases). V lost 0 bases to trimming and J lost 8 bases, with 10 bases between them. This CDR3 comprises 13 residues. CDR1 is MGHRA and CDR2 is YSYEKL in the germline V gene. Here the CDR3 DNA reads TGCGCCAGCAGCCAAGAGCAGGGCAGGGGCTACACCTTC. Translation: CASSQEQGRGYTF.

V and J are TRBV29-1 and TRBJ2-1, with D perhaps being TRBD1 or TRBD2 (5 bases each). There are 14 residues in the CDR3. Trimming stripped 2 bases from V and 0 bases from J, with 8 bases between. Per the germline V gene, CDR1 is SQVTM and CDR2 is ANQGSEA. In DNA, the CDR3 is TGCAGCGTTGAACCGGGACCCTCCTACAATGAGCAGTTCTTC. This sequence encodes CSVEPGPSYNEQFF.

This clonotype appeared a few times. V gene TRBV25-1 combines with J gene TRBJ2-6; tentatively, D is TRBD1 (5 bases). Trimming removed 3 bases at V and 9 bases at J, with 6 bases between. Germline loops: CDR1 MGHDK, CDR2 SYGVNS. This CDR3 comprises 12 residues. The CDR3 loop reads CASSDDSNVLTF. CDR3 sequence (DNA): TGTGCCAGCAGTGATGACAGCAACGTCCTGACTTTC.

As for this clonotype: It may be a read error: a sequence one base away is much more abundant. The chain employs TRBV14 and TRBJ2-6, with D possibly being TRBD2 (5 bases). The CDR3 consists of 20 residues. The V gene lost 0 bases and the J gene lost 0 bases, with 18 bases spanning the gap. CDR1 and CDR2 (germline): SGHDN, FVKESK. DNA of the CDR3: TGTGCCAGCAGCCAAGATCATTCTAGCTGGCTTAGCTCTGGGGCCAACGTCCTGACTTTC. This translates into CASSQDHSSWLSSGANVLTF.

The chain uses TRBV9 and TRBJ2-3; D might be TRBD1 (6 bases). The ends were cut back, 4 bases at V and 0 bases at J, with 21 bases in the middle. CDR3 size: 18 residues. Germline CDR1 and CDR2: SGDLS and YYNGEE. The chain's CDR3 is CASSPLKAGTSSTDTQYF. For the CDR3, the DNA is TGTGCCAGCAGCCCCCTAAAAGCCGGGACATCTAGCACAGATACGCAGTATTTT.

The CDR3 sequence is CASSQPTSGIRDEQFF. The CDR3 region has the DNA TGCGCCAGCAGCCAGCCGACTAGCGGGATTCGTGATGAGCAGTTCTTC. The V gene is TRBV4-1, the J gene TRBJ2-1; 11 nucleotides agree with TRBD2. This CDR3 comprises 16 residues. V dropped 3 bases and J dropped 8; count of bases not matched to a gene: 9. CDR1 and CDR2 (germline): MGHRA, YSYEKL.

This clonotype has more than one count but fewer than ten. V and J are TRBV7-9 and TRBJ2-7, with D unclear. Germline CDR1 is SEHNR and CDR2 is FQNEAQ (reference sequence). Trimming cost V 4 bases and J 4 bases, with 11 bases left between them. The CDR3 spans 13 residues. DNA of the CDR3: TGTGCCAGCAGCTCATTAAGGGCTTACGAGCAGTACTTC. It codes for CASSSLRAYEQYF.

The chain uses TRBV12-3 or TRBV12-4 and TRBJ2-7, with D tentatively TRBD1 or TRBD2 (5 bases each). Trimming left V 10 bases short and J 3 bases short, with 22 bases between. The CDR3 covers 15 residues. This CDR3 is CAINSGAAWRYEQYF. CDR3 DNA: TGTGCCATCAACTCCGGGGCAGCATGGCGCTACGAGCAGTACTTC.

The chain has TRBV20-1 and TRBJ2-3; D gene unclear. Trimming cost V 6 bases and J 3 bases, with 7 bases left between them. The length of the CDR3 is 11 residues. From germline, CDR1 is DFQATT and CDR2 SNEGSKA (reference sequence). The DNA of the CDR3 is TGCAGTGCCCTTAGAACAGATACGCAGTATTTT. Translating it yields CSALRTDTQYF.

The V gene is TRBV25-1, the J gene TRBJ1-4; 8 positions agree with TRBD1. The ends lost 1 base at V and 4 bases at J; junction bases unmatched: 11. Per germline, CDR1 MGHDK and CDR2 SYGVNS. The CDR3 runs to 18 residues. The CDR3, as DNA: TGTGCCAGCAGTGAATTCAGCAGGGGGCCTTGGCTTAATGAAAAACTGTTTTTT. It codes for CASSEFSRGPWLNEKLFF. The variable domain in full, completed from reference TRBV25-1 and TRBJ1-4, reads EADIYQTPRYLVIGTGKKITLECSQTMGHDKMYWYQQDPGMELHLIHYSYGVNSTEKGDLSSESTVSRIRTEHFPLTLESARPSHTSQYLCASSEFSRGPWLNEKLFFGSGTQLSVL.

The chain joins TRBV7-9 to TRBJ2-3; the match to TRBD1 covers 8 bases. Germline CDR1 is SEHNR and CDR2 is FQNEAQ (reference sequence). After removal of 5 bases from V and 2 bases from J, the junction contained 12 bases not matched to a gene. The CDR3 covers 17 residues. CDR3 loop: CASSRRDRLLSTDTQYF. The DNA of the CDR3 is TGTGCCAGCAGCCGACGGGACAGGCTGTTATCCACAGATACGCAGTATTTT.

J is TRBJ2-3 and V is TRBV3-1, with D unresolved. This CDR3 spans 16 amino acids. Germline V gene lookup returns CDR1 LGHDT and CDR2 YNNKEL (reference sequence). The ends were cut back, 4 bases at V and 1 base at J, with 15 bases in the middle. The CDR3 DNA reads TGTGCCAGCAGCCTCAGGCCCGGTAGTGGCACAGATACGCAGTATTTT. Translated, it gives CASSLRPGSGTDTQYF.

This clonotype was recorded a few times. V gene TRBV5-1 combines with J gene TRBJ2-7; 10 nucleotides align to TRBD2. The CDR3 is 19 amino acids. V gave up 5 bases and J gave up 5 bases; unmatched junction bases: 22. Germline CDR1 reads SGHRS; CDR2 reads YFSETQ. The CDR3 region has the DNA TGCGCCAGCAGGCTTACCGGAACCTTCTCAGCGGGAGGGCCCCACGAGCAGTACTTC. It translates to CASRLTGTFSAGGPHEQYF.